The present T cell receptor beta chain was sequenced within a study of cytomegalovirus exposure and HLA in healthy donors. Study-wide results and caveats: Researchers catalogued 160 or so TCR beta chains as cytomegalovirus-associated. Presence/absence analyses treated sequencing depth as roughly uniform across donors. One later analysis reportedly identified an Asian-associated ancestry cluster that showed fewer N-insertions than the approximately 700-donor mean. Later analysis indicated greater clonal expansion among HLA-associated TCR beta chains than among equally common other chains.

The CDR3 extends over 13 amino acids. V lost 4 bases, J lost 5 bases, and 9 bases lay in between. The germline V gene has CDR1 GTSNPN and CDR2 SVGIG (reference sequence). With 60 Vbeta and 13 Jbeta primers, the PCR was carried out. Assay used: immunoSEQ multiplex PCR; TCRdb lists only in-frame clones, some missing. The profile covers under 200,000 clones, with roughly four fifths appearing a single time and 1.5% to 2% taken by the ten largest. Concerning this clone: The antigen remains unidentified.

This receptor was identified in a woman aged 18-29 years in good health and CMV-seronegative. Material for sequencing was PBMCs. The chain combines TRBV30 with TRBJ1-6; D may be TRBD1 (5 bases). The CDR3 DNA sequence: TGTGCCTGGACGGACAATAATAATTCACCCCTCCACTTT. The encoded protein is CAWTDNNNSPLHF.